The 8 T cell receptor beta chains below were found in one sample sequenced in a study of blood T cells in healthy people across ages. A second PCR, run for roughly 7 to 12 cycles, used a sample-barcoded 5' primer plus a J-beta primer mix. TCRdb re-called the 5' RACE reads through MiXCR, storing one row per CDR3 protein. This sample yields about a million distinct CDR3 sequences, of which just over 50% are seen a single time; 20% to 25% belongs to the top ten. Source material: blood. These receptors were collected from a woman in her sixties in good health.

This clonotype has only a few counts. The chain employs TRBV29-1 and TRBJ2-7, with D unresolved. The CDR3 is 12 residues long. Germline V lookup: CDR1 SQVTM, CDR2 ANQGSEA. The germline V and J ends were trimmed by 7 bases and 3 bases, with 13 bases remaining between them. In nucleotides, the CDR3 is TGCAGCGCCTCGTGGAAAAACTACGAGCAGTACTTC. Its translation: CSASWKNYEQYF.

This chain links TRBV2 with TRBJ2-5; 7 bases are a match to TRBD2. CDR3 length: 14 residues. Per germline, CDR1 SNHLY and CDR2 FYNNEI. Trimming at V came to 5 bases and at J to 2 bases, leaving 5 bases not matched to a gene. DNA for the CDR3: TGTGCCAGCAGTCTGGAGCGGGAACAAGAGACCCAGTACTTC. This codes for CASSLEREQETQYF.

This chain uses TRBV12-3 or TRBV12-4 with TRBJ2-2, with D possibly matching TRBD2 (5 bases). The V and J ends lost 5 bases and 4 bases respectively, with 14 bases between them. The CDR3 covers 15 residues. In DNA, the CDR3 is TGTGCCAGCAGTGCCTCGGGGATAGGCACCGGGGAGCTGTTTTTT. This encodes CASSASGIGTGELFF.

The chain uses TRBV4-1 and TRBJ2-3; 7 nucleotides line up with TRBD2. Germline values: CDR1 MGHRA, CDR2 YSYEKL. The CDR3 is 15 residues long. V dropped 2 bases and J dropped 8; count of bases not matched to a gene: 10. The CDR3 coding sequence is TGCGCCAGCAGCCAACCCGAGGGCGGGAGCTCTACGCAGTATTTT. Translating it yields CASSQPEGGSSTQYF.

The genes are TRBV12-5 and TRBJ2-2, with 10 positions matching TRBD2. This CDR3 comprises 17 residues. The ends lost 3 bases at V and 3 bases at J; junction bases unmatched: 7. CDR1 LGHNT and CDR2 FRNRAP come from the germline V gene. CDR3 loop: CASGFLTSGKDTGELFF. The CDR3 DNA follows: TGTGCTAGTGGTTTTCTCACTAGCGGGAAAGACACCGGGGAGCTGTTTTTT.

This clonotype was picked up a small number of times. The rearrangement links TRBV7-2 to TRBJ2-7, with D possibly being TRBD2 (5 bases). The germline gives CDR1 SGHTA, CDR2 FQGNSA. V shed 2 bases and J shed 5 bases, with 10 bases lying between them. The CDR3 contains 13 residues. The CDR3 coding sequence is TGTGCCAGCAGCTTAACTAGATCTGACGAGCAGTACTTC. It encodes CASSLTRSDEQYF.

The V gene is TRBV20-1, the J gene TRBJ2-7; TRBD2 agrees at 9 bases. The CDR3 runs to 16 residues. Germline assignment: CDR1 DFQATT and CDR2 SNEGSKA (reference sequence). V shed 3 bases, J shed 2 bases, and the junction held 11 bases outside the gene matches. The CDR3 DNA is TGCAGTGCTAGGGGGGAGATAGCGGGAGCGGCCTACGAGCAGTACTTC. Amino acid sequence: CSARGEIAGAAYEQYF.

The rearrangement uses TRBV13 and TRBJ2-1; D is tentatively TRBD1 or TRBD2 (5 bases each). Per germline, CDR1 PRHDT and CDR2 FYEKMQ (reference sequence). This CDR3 region has 14 residues. V gave up 0 bases and J gave up 11 bases, with 14 bases separating them. CDR3 DNA: TGTGCCAGCAGCTTAGGCCTAAGTGGGGGACAGCAGTTCTTC. This codes for CASSLGLSGGQQFF.